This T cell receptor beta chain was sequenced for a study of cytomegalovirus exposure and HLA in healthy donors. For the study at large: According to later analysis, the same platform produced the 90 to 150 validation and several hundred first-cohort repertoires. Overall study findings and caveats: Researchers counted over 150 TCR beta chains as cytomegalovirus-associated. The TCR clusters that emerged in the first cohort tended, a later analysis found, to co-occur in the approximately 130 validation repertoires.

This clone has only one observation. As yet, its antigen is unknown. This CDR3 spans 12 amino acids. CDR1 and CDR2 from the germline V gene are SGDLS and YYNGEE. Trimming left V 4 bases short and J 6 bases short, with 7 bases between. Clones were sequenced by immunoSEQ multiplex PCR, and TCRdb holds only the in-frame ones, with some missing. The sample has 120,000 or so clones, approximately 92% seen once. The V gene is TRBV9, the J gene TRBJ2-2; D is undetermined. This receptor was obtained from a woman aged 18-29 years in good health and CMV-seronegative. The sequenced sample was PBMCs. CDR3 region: CASSRRAGELFF. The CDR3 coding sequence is TGTGCCAGCAGCCGGAGAGCCGGGGAGCTGTTTTTT. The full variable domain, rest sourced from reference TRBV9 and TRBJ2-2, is DSGVTQTPKHLITATGQRVTLRCSPRSGDLSVYWYQQSLDQGLQFLIQYYNGEERAKGNILERFSAQQFPDLHSELNLSSLELGDSALYFCASSRRAGELFFGEGSRLTVL.